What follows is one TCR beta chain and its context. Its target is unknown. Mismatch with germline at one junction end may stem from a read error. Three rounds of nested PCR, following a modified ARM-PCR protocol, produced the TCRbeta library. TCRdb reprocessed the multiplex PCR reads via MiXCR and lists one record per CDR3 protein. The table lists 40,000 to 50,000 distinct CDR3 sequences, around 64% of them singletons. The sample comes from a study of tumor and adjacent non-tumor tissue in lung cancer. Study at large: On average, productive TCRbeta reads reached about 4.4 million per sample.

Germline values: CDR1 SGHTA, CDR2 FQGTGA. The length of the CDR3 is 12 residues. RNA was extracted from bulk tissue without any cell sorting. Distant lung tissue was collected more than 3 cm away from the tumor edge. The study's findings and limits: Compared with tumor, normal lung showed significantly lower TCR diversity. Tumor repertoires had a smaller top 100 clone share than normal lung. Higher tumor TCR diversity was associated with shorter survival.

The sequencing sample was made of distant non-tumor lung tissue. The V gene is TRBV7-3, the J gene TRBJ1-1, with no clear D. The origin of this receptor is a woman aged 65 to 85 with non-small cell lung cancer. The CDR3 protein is CASNLIGTEAFF. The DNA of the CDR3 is TGTGCCAGCAACTTAATCGGCACTGAAGCTTTCTTT.